This T cell receptor beta chain was retrieved from a study of T-cell memory formation after mild COVID-19. Turning to this clonotype: Its antigen is still unknown.

Study-level results: Pre-infection memory carried some responding clones, suggesting that cross-reactive memory joined. SARS-CoV-2 specificity of second-wave clones peaking day 37 was unconfirmed.

5'RACE primed at constant segments yielded TCR alpha and TCR beta cDNA libraries bearing sample barcodes and UMIs. TCRdb redid the calling of the 5' RACE reads with MiXCR, one entry per CDR3 protein. This sample has hundreds of thousands of distinct CDR3 sequences, with roughly a quarter found just once. Sequencing was carried out using PBMCs or a T cell subset sorted from them (not recorded which). The receptor was isolated from an adult woman who had mild COVID-19 (a few samples of this study predate the infection). Cell type and time point are not known.

CDR3 residues: CAIYGGAEQFF. CDR3 nucleotide sequence: TGTGCCATCTACGGGGGAGCCGAGCAGTTCTTC. The chain combines TRBV10-3 with TRBJ2-1; D is possibly TRBD2 (6 bases). The CDR3 consists of 11 residues. Trimming took 8 bases from V and 10 from J, leaving 12 bases between them. Germline values: CDR1 ENHRY, CDR2 SYGVKD.